This T cell receptor beta chain was recorded in a study of graft-versus-host responses after intestinal transplantation. About the study: Transplantation in recipients was multivisceral, liver-intestinal, or isolated intestinal. Study results and limitations: GvH clones turned up in recipient marrow; some had shown up first in ileum or blood.

CDR3 size: 14 residues. V was shortened by 3 bases and J by 4 bases, with 12 bases between the two germline ends. Germline V gives CDR1 GTSNPN, CDR2 SVGIG (reference sequence). Regarding this clone: Its antigen remains unknown.

The data were produced by immunoSEQ multiplex PCR, yet TCRdb's version contains in-frame clones alone and is incomplete. The table lists around 110,000 clones, roughly 92% of them singletons. This sequence was found in a human donor who was the organ donor for an intestinal transplant. The rearrangement links TRBV30 to TRBJ1-4; D gene unclear. Sequenced material: unstimulated CD4+ T cells sorted from spleen or lymph node cells, taken before transplant. In nucleotides, the CDR3 is TGTGCCTGGAGATCGGCCGGATTTAATGAAAAACTGTTTTTT. This gives the protein CAWRSAGFNEKLFF.